The next 21 T cell receptor beta chains were all read from a single sample in a study of T-cell memory formation after mild COVID-19. TCRdb analysed the 5' RACE reads with MiXCR anew, one entry per CDR3 protein. The data hold some 450,000 distinct CDR3 sequences, with 15% to 20% observed a single time. The sequencing input was PBMCs or a T cell subset sorted from them (not recorded which). The receptor set was obtained from an adult woman who had mild COVID-19 (a few samples of this study predate the infection). Cell type and time point are not known.

The chain links TRBV25-1 to TRBJ2-7, with 8 bases lining up with TRBD2. Trimming took 4 bases from V and 7 from J; bases not matched to a gene: 12. The germline V gene encodes CDR1 MGHDK and CDR2 SYGVNS. This CDR3 comprises 15 residues. In DNA form, the CDR3 reads TGTGCCAGCAGTGTGGTGGACAGCGGGAGCGGAGAGCAGTACTTC. Amino acid sequence: CASSVVDSGSGEQYF.

The CDR3 DNA follows: TGTGCCAGCAGCGTGACAGGGGGCGCCTACAATGAGCAGTTCTTC. Translation: CASSVTGGAYNEQFF. The rearrangement joins TRBV7-3 to TRBJ2-1; 10 bases fit TRBD1. Looked up from germline, CDR1 is SGHTA and CDR2 is FQGTGA. The CDR3 spans 15 residues. With 5 bases clipped from V and 2 bases from J, the junction kept 3 bases outside the gene matches.

This clonotype occurred many times. The chain joins TRBV5-1 to TRBJ2-1; 9 bases are a match to TRBD2. There are 15 residues in the CDR3. V trimming: 6 bases; J trimming: 1 base; junction bases outside the gene matches: 5. The germline gives CDR1 SGHRS, CDR2 YFSETQ. DNA for the CDR3: TGCGCCAGCAACCCCAGCGGGGGGTCCTACAATGAGCAGTTCTTC. This translates into CASNPSGGSYNEQFF. The variable domain in full, completed from reference TRBV5-1 and TRBJ2-1, reads KAGVTQTPRYLIKTRGQQVTLSCSPISGHRSVSWYQQTPGQGLQFLFEYFSETQRNKGNFPGRFSGRQFSNSRSEMNVSTLELGDSALYLCASNPSGGSYNEQFFGPGTRLTVL.

This clonotype has more than one count but fewer than ten. CDR3 loop: CASSPPGQGGLVQFF. The CDR3 DNA reads TGTGCCAGCTCACCACCCGGACAGGGGGGACTTGTGCAATTCTTC. The rearrangement links TRBV18 to TRBJ2-1; 10 bases match TRBD1. Germline V gene data show CDR1 as KGHSH and CDR2 as LQKENI. The CDR3 is made up of 15 amino acids. J gave up 16 bases and V 0 bases, and 12 bases lay outside the gene matches.

This clonotype was detected a few times. The chain employs TRBV2 and TRBJ2-7, with D perhaps matching TRBD2 (7 bases). V lost 4 bases and J 3 bases, leaving 13 bases between the germline ends. The CDR3 length is 14 residues. Germline values: CDR1 SNHLY, CDR2 FYNNEI. The CDR3 protein is CASSVGGVDYEQYF. The CDR3 DNA is TGTGCCAGCAGTGTAGGGGGGGTGGACTACGAGCAGTACTTC. Filled out from reference TRBV2 and TRBJ2-7, the complete variable domain reads EPEVTQTPSHQVTQMGQEVILRCVPISNHLYFYWYRQILGQKVEFLVSFYNNEISEKSEIFDDQFSVERPDGSNFTLKIRSTKLEDSAMYFCASSVGGVDYEQYFGPGTRLTVT.

This chain connects TRBV29-1 to TRBJ2-5; a weak D match, TRBD2 (6 bases). V was cut by 7 bases and J by 5 bases, with 17 bases left in between. Germline V gives CDR1 SQVTM, CDR2 ANQGSEA. The length of the CDR3 is 13 residues. For the CDR3, the DNA is TGCAGCGCCCTGAGCGAGGGGAGGGAGACCCAGTACTTC. Its protein product is CSALSEGRETQYF. The variable domain in full, with the rest retrieved from reference TRBV29-1 and TRBJ2-5, is SAVISQKPSRDICQRGTSLTIQCQVDSQVTMMFWYRQQPGQSLTLIATANQGSEATYESGFVIDKFPISRPNLTFSTLTVSNMSPEDSSIYLCSALSEGRETQYFGPGTRLLVL.

This clonotype has just a few counts. The chain joins TRBV20-1 to TRBJ2-3, with 14 bases matching TRBD2. The V and J ends lost 3 bases and 1 base, in that order; junction bases with no gene match: 6. The CDR3 covers 17 residues. The germline V gene has CDR1 DFQATT and CDR2 SNEGSKA (reference sequence). CDR3 region: CSASFRLAGGGTDTQYF. In DNA, the CDR3 is TGCAGTGCTAGCTTCCGACTAGCGGGGGGGGGCACAGATACGCAGTATTTT.

The V and J genes are TRBV18 and TRBJ1-2; D unresolved. V was trimmed by 6 bases and J by 0 bases, leaving 8 bases between them. Germline V CDR1 and CDR2: KGHSH, LQKENI. This CDR3 has 13 residues. CDR3 sequence reads: CASSPEANYGYTF. The CDR3 DNA is TGTGCCAGCTCCCCGGAGGCTAACTATGGCTACACCTTC.

The chain has TRBV27 and TRBJ1-4; TRBD1 aligns across 10 bases. The CDR3 totals 14 residues. Germline CDR1 and CDR2: MNHEY and SMNVEV (reference sequence). V lost 3 bases to trimming and J lost 8 bases; unmatched junction nucleotides: 3. The CDR3 DNA sequence: TGTGCCAGCAGTTTGACAGGGGGCCGGGAAAAACTGTTTTTT. It encodes CASSLTGGREKLFF. Looking up the rest from reference TRBV27 and TRBJ1-4 gives the full variable domain: EAQVTQNPRYLITVTGKKLTVTCSQNMNHEYMSWYRQDPGLGLRQIYYSMNVEVTDKGDVPEGYKVSRKEKRNFPLILESPSPNQTSLYFCASSLTGGREKLFFGSGTQLSVL.

V is TRBV24-1 and J is TRBJ1-5, with D perhaps matching TRBD1 (5 bases). The CDR3 runs 15 residues. Per germline, CDR1 KGHDR and CDR2 SFDVKD. Trimming removed 3 bases at V and 3 bases at J, with 11 bases between. The CDR3, as DNA: TGTGCCACCAGTGATCGTCAGGGCCTCAATCAGCCCCAGCATTTT. This encodes CATSDRQGLNQPQHF.

The gene calls are TRBV18 and TRBJ1-5, with 7 bases matching TRBD1. V gave up 6 bases and J gave up 6 bases; unmatched junction bases: 14. The CDR3 is 16 amino acids. In germline, CDR1 is KGHSH, CDR2 LQKENI. The CDR3 DNA reads TGTGCCAGCTCGGGCGGACAGGATGTTTATGTTCAGCCCCAGCATTTT. This encodes CASSGGQDVYVQPQHF.

This clonotype was picked up many times. CDR3 region: CSARVGAVADTQYF. The CDR3 DNA sequence: TGCAGTGCTAGGGTGGGGGCAGTCGCAGATACGCAGTATTTT. The gene calls are TRBV20-1 and TRBJ2-3; possible D gene TRBD1, 6 bases. This CDR3 comprises 14 residues. Germline lookup yields CDR1 DFQATT and CDR2 SNEGSKA (reference sequence). V lost 3 bases, J lost 4 bases, and 14 bases lay in between.

The table lists this clonotype with a few counts. The DNA for the CDR3 is TGCAGCGTTGAAAATAGCGGGAGGGCTGGCAATGAGCAGTTCTTC. Encoded protein: CSVENSGRAGNEQFF. The chain links TRBV29-1 to TRBJ2-1; 11 positions match TRBD2. CDR1 and CDR2 from the germline V gene are SQVTM and ANQGSEA. Trimming took 2 bases from V and 6 from J; bases not matched to a gene: 6. This CDR3 spans 15 amino acids.

This clonotype came up a few times. The V call is TRBV20-1, the J call TRBJ1-2; the D gene is possibly TRBD1 (5 bases). This CDR3 spans 14 amino acids. CDR1 is DFQATT, CDR2 SNEGSKA, per germline (reference sequence). V lost 5 bases and J lost 2, with 15 bases in between. CDR3 sequence: CSAPAPRGNYGYTF. CDR3 nucleotides: TGCAGTGCTCCCGCACCCCGGGGGAACTATGGCTACACCTTC.

The chain carries TRBV2 and TRBJ2-6, with D maybe TRBD2 (6 bases). The CDR3 spans 14 residues. The V end was cut by 8 bases, the J end by 0 bases, with 8 bases between. CDR1 SNHLY and CDR2 FYNNEI come from the germline V gene. CDR3 amino acids: CASGGFSGANVLTF. In DNA form, the CDR3 reads TGTGCCAGCGGGGGGTTCTCTGGGGCCAACGTCCTGACTTTC. The full variable domain, its missing parts supplied by reference TRBV2 and TRBJ2-6, is EPEVTQTPSHQVTQMGQEVILRCVPISNHLYFYWYRQILGQKVEFLVSFYNNEISEKSEIFDDQFSVERPDGSNFTLKIRSTKLEDSAMYFCASGGFSGANVLTFGAGSRLTVL.

The V call is TRBV24-1, the J call TRBJ2-1; D gene unclear. Germline V gene lookup returns CDR1 KGHDR and CDR2 SFDVKD. This CDR3 has 13 amino acids. Trimming shortened V by 4 bases and J by 8 bases, and 11 bases separated the two germline ends. CDR3 nucleotide sequence: TGTGCCACCAGTGACGCCCCGTCCGATGAGCAGTTCTTC. The encoded protein is CATSDAPSDEQFF.

The V gene is TRBV20-1, the J gene TRBJ1-1; D gene unclear. CDR3 length: 12 residues. Germline assignment: CDR1 DFQATT and CDR2 SNEGSKA (reference sequence). V was trimmed by 6 bases and J by 0 bases, leaving 8 bases between them. The CDR3 DNA follows: TGCAGTGCCCTAAGAGTGAACACTGAAGCTTTCTTT. Protein: CSALRVNTEAFF.

The table lists this clonotype with a few counts. J is TRBJ2-1 and V is TRBV9; tentatively, D is TRBD1 (6 bases). The CDR3 covers 17 residues. Germline assignment: CDR1 SGDLS and CDR2 YYNGEE. V was pared by 1 base and J by 5 bases, with 19 bases between. This CDR3 reads CASSVSGTDSLHNEQFF. CDR3 nucleotides: TGTGCCAGCAGCGTATCGGGCACGGACAGTCTGCACAATGAGCAGTTCTTC. The whole variable domain, remainder taken from reference TRBV9 and TRBJ2-1, is DSGVTQTPKHLITATGQRVTLRCSPRSGDLSVYWYQQSLDQGLQFLIQYYNGEERAKGNILERFSAQQFPDLHSELNLSSLELGDSALYFCASSVSGTDSLHNEQFFGPGTRLTVL.

The chain has TRBV7-8 and TRBJ1-6, with a tentative D call TRBD1 (5 bases). The CDR3 has 14 amino acids. Trimming cost V 1 base and J 7 bases, with 8 bases left between them. CDR1 is SGHVS, CDR2 FQNEAQ, per germline. The CDR3 DNA is TGTGCCAGCAGCTTAGTCAGGGCCAATTCACCCCTCCACTTT. Translating it yields CASSLVRANSPLHF.

A few counts support this clonotype. The chain links TRBV19 to TRBJ2-3, with 9 positions matching TRBD1. CDR1 is LNHDA and CDR2 is SQIVND in the germline V gene (reference sequence). Trimming removed 7 bases from V and 1 base from J; junction bases left unmatched: 6. The CDR3 totals 15 residues. Here the CDR3 reads CASKPQGAGTDTQYF. CDR3 sequence (DNA): TGTGCCAGTAAGCCACAGGGGGCAGGCACAGATACGCAGTATTTT.

This clonotype turned up a few times. The V and J genes are TRBV29-1 and TRBJ2-3; D gene uncertain. The CDR3 is made up of 16 amino acids. Germline values: CDR1 SQVTM, CDR2 ANQGSEA. The V end was cut by 4 bases, the J end by 0 bases, with 17 bases between. The CDR3 DNA follows: TGCAGCGTTGGGGGTTGGTTACCAGATAGCACAGATACGCAGTATTTT. This translates into CSVGGWLPDSTDTQYF.